This T cell receptor (beta chain) was identified during a study of identifying expanded T cells in peripheral blood. Collection occurred without any documented infections or immune events in donors. Using immunoSEQ multiplex PCR, the repertoire was profiled, and TCRdb retains in-frame clones only, with some absent. The sample comprises around 84,000 clones, approximately 90% of which are singletons, and roughly 7% rests with the top ten. Trimming removed 2 bases from V and 2 bases from J; junction bases left unmatched: 4. In germline, CDR1 is MDHEN, CDR2 SYDVKM. The CDR3 covers 15 residues. Study outcomes and limitations: Clone count variance between approximately 2-week samples rose with total template count. About 1.2 clones differed between technical replicates, versus about 16 and 19 over time.

A remark on this clone: The target antigen is unknown.

Sequenced input: blood. This TCR came from a person aged 18 to 70 in good health. The rearrangement joins TRBV28 to TRBJ2-7; 9 nucleotides match TRBD1. CDR3 sequence: CASSLPGQGPYEQYF. CDR3 bases: TGTGCCAGCAGTTTACCGGGACAGGGACCCTACGAGCAGTACTTC.